The clone carrying this T cell receptor beta chain was observed many times. This sample was included in a study of T-cell reconstitution after alpha-beta-depleted transplantation in children. Library preparation (for TCRbeta) was performed with unique molecular identifiers. TCRdb called the PCR reads again in MiXCR, with one record for every CDR3 protein. The table has approximately 490,000 distinct CDR3 sequences, under 15% seen once. V was trimmed by 5 bases and J by 1 base, leaving 18 bases between them. This CDR3 comprises 17 residues. This TCR was sampled from a human donor who donated a stem cell graft to a child with combined immunodeficiency. Sample: PBMCs from the stem cell graft donor, taken from the stem cell graft. The rearrangement joins TRBV12-3 or TRBV12-4 to TRBJ2-4; D might be TRBD2 (6 bases). The CDR3 is CASSPQASRGAKNIQYF. The CDR3 nucleotides are TGTGCCAGCAGTCCCCAGGCTAGCCGGGGGGCCAAAAACATTCAGTACTTC.